The clone carrying this TCR beta chain was seen repeatedly, ten times or more. TCRdb fed the RT-PCR reads into MiXCR, producing one record per CDR3 protein. The table has 500,000 to 650,000 distinct CDR3 sequences, approximately 7.7% seen once. CDR1 LGHDT and CDR2 YNNKEL come from the germline V gene (reference sequence). The CDR3 is 13 amino acids. Trimming removed 3 bases at V and 13 bases at J, with 16 bases between. This entry belongs to a study of response to subunit inactivated influenza vaccine. This clonotype was obtained from a man between 45 and 75 years old who received an inactivated influenza vaccine. The chain combines TRBV3-1 with TRBJ2-4, with D tentatively TRBD2 (5 bases). Specimen: PBMCs from blood, collected around 2 years after vaccination. CDR3 residues: CASSHPGSLMQYF. CDR3 bases: TGTGCCAGCAGCCACCCGGGAAGCTTGATGCAGTACTTC.